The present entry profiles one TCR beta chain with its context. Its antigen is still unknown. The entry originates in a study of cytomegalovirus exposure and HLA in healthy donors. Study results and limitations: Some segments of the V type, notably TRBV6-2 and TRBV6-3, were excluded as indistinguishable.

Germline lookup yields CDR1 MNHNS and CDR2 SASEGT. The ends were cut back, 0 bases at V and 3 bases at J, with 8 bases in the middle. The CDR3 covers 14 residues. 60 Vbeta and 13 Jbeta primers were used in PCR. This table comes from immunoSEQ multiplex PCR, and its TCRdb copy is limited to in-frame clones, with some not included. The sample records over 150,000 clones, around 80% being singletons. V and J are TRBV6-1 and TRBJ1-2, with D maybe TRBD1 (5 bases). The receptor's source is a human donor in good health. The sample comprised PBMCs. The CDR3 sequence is CASSEAWGHYGYTF. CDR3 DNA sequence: TGTGCCAGCAGTGAAGCGTGGGGCCACTATGGCTACACCTTC.